This TCR beta chain comes out of a study of CD8+ T cells in alopecia areata. Study-wide context: At a dose of 5 to 10 mg twice daily, oral tofacitinib was given to treated patients. The protocol delivered tofacitinib for 6 to 18 months, then withdrew it for 6 months.

RNA extraction and reverse transcription yielded cDNA as sequencing template. Sequencing used immunoSEQ multiplex PCR; TCRdb keeps in-frame clones, though not all of them. The table includes about 180,000 clones, roughly 65% detected once. This clone showed up just once. The V end was cut by 5 bases, the J end by 0 bases, with 8 bases between. From germline, CDR1 is LNHDA and CDR2 SQIVND (reference sequence). The CDR3 is 14 amino acids. The chain joins TRBV19 to TRBJ2-1, with D possibly being TRBD1 (5 bases). This clonotype was obtained from a human donor with alopecia areata. Sequenced material: CD4+ T cells sorted from blood, taken at week 0. The CDR3 is CASSRQSSYNEQFF. As DNA, the CDR3 is TGTGCCAGTAGTCGACAGAGCTCCTACAATGAGCAGTTCTTC. Complete variable domain (other parts from reference TRBV19 and TRBJ2-1): DGGITQSPKYLFRKEGQNVTLSCEQNLNHDAMYWYRQDPGQGLRLIYYSQIVNDFQKGDIAEGYSVSREKKESFPLTVTSAQKNPTAFYLCASSRQSSYNEQFFGPGTRLTVL.